Sequencing of this T cell receptor delta chain was carried out in a study of Vδ1+ human thymocytes. Study-level points and caveats: Despite high sort purity, roughly a fifth of thymic T cell receptor delta sequences were Vdelta2. Thymic TRG and TRD repertoires appeared highly polyclonal, with Gaussian CDR3 length distributions.

Alphabeta T cells were depleted, then CD3+ Vdelta1+ Vdelta2- thymocytes were FACS-sorted. Vdelta1+ thymocyte sorts reached between roughly 98% and 99.6% purity. CDR3 size: 15 residues. Per germline, CDR1 TSWWSYY and CDR2 QGS. V shed 8 bases, J shed 1 base, and the junction held 8 bases outside the gene matches. RNA was extracted from the cells and then reverse transcribed. Pooled V-gene forward primers with one constant-region reverse primer generated the CDR3 amplicons by multiplex PCR. TCRdb fed the multiplex PCR reads to CATT. The sample shows about 53,000 delta-chain clones, approximately 15% of them seen only once. On this clone itself: Its specificity is unknown.

This sequence joins TRDV1 and TRDJ1, with 9 bases that match TRDD3. The sequence came from a girl under two years old who had congenital heart surgery. Material: Vdelta1+ gamma-delta thymocytes from the thymus. Subset reported: FACS-sorted CD3+ TCRalphabeta- TCRVdelta1+ TCRVdelta2- thymocytes. CDR3 in amino acids: CALRQPGGSTDKLIF. The DNA of the CDR3 is TGTGCTCTTCGTCAGCCTGGGGGATCCACCGATAAACTCATCTTT.